These T cell receptor beta chains were read from a single sample in a study of T cells after yellow fever vaccination. One entry per CDR3 protein results from TCRdb running MiXCR on the 5' RACE reads. The sample shows roughly 340,000 distinct CDR3 sequences, under 5% of them seen only once. The starting material was PBMCs, obtained 5 days after the yellow fever booster vaccination. The receptors originated from a man in his late teens or twenties who received the YFV17D yellow fever vaccine. The CDR3 runs from the conserved cysteine through the conserved F or W. D genes are given only for firm matches. Expanded clones are given a class, and other clones once, few, many or no size at all.

D	V	size	J	DNA	CDR3
NA	TRBV18	NA	TRBJ1-1	TGTGCCAGCTCACCACCGGGTTGGGACACTGAAGCTTTCTTT	CASSPPGWDTEAFF
TRBD2	TRBV15	few	TRBJ2-3	TGTGCCACCAGACCCGGGGGGTCATCCAGTACGCAGTATTTT	CATRPGGSSSTQYF
NA	TRBV4-1	NA	TRBJ2-1	TGCGCCAGCAGCCAAGGGGACGGGGCCAATGAGCAGTTCTTC	CASSQGDGANEQFF
TRBD1	TRBV28	NA	TRBJ2-7	TGTGCCAGCAGTTTTCTTGCAAGGGGGCGCGAGCAGTACTTC	CASSFLARGREQYF
TRBD2	TRBV18	many	TRBJ2-3	TGTGCCAGCTCAGCTAGCGGTCCGCCGAGAGATACGCAGTATTTT	CASSASGPPRDTQYF
NA	TRBV18	few	TRBJ2-7	TGTGCCAGCTCCTCATTGCCAGGGTCCCCGACGGGTTTCTACGAGCAGTACTTC	CASSSLPGSPTGFYEQYF
NA	TRBV7-6	many	TRBJ2-1	TGTGCCAGCAGCTTAGCCCCCATGGGTGAGCAGTTCTTC	CASSLAPMGEQFF
NA	TRBV7-9	many	TRBJ1-3	TGTGCCGGGGTCCCGGCGAGCTCTGGAAACACCATATATTTT	CAGVPASSGNTIYF
NA	TRBV4-2	many	TRBJ2-2	TGTGCCAGCAGCCGGCCCGGGGCCACGGGCGGGGAGCTGTTTTTT	CASSRPGATGGELFF
NA	TRBV4-1	many	TRBJ2-5	TGCGCCAGCAGCCAAGAGGACGCAGACCAAGAGACCCAGTACTTC	CASSQEDADQETQYF
NA	TRBV5-1	NA	TRBJ2-5	TGCGCCAGCAGCTTGGAAACACCTCAAGAGACCCAGTACTTC	CASSLETPQETQYF
NA	TRBV18	few	TRBJ2-4	TGTGCCAGCTCACCGGATACAGGGTCCATTCAGTACTTC	CASSPDTGSIQYF
NA	TRBV7-9	NA	TRBJ1-1	TGTGCCAGCCGACAAACCTTGATGAACACTGAAGCTTTCTTT	CASRQTLMNTEAFF
NA	TRBV5-4	NA	TRBJ2-5	TGTGCCAGCAGGGAGACAGCTGCCCAAGAGACCCAGTACTTC	CASRETAAQETQYF
TRBD2	TRBV5-1	NA	TRBJ2-3	TGCGCCAGCAGCTCAACCGGGACTACGAGTAGAGATACGCAGTATTTT	CASSSTGTTSRDTQYF
TRBD2	TRBV5-6	many	TRBJ2-3	TGTGCCAGCAGCTGGGGGGGAAGCACAGATACGCAGTATTTT	CASSWGGSTDTQYF
NA	TRBV5-1	few	TRBJ1-4	TGCGCCAGCAGCTTGATGCTGGGGGGTGACCCTGGTGAAAAACTGTTTTTT	CASSLMLGGDPGEKLFF
NA	TRBV27	NA	TRBJ1-6	TGTGCCAGCAGTCCACTGACAGCACCTACGCCAAATTCACCCCTCCACTTT	CASSPLTAPTPNSPLHF
TRBD2	TRBV7-8	many	TRBJ2-3	TGTGCCAGCAGCCTCCGTGGGCGGGGGGGCACAGATACGCAGTATTTT	CASSLRGRGGTDTQYF
NA	TRBV19	few	TRBJ2-1	TGTGCCAGTAGTATAGACTTCATCGCGGGTCCTAGTGAGCAGTTCTTC	CASSIDFIAGPSEQFF
NA	TRBV13	NA	TRBJ2-1	TGTGCCAGCAGCTTTCTCTCCTACAATGAGCAGTTCTTC	CASSFLSYNEQFF
TRBD1	TRBV7-3	many	TRBJ2-3	TGTGCCAGCAGCTCGGGACAGGGATACACAGATACGCAGTATTTT	CASSSGQGYTDTQYF
TRBD1	TRBV10-3	many	TRBJ1-2	TGTGCCATCAGGACAGGGCCTAACTATGGCTACACCTTC	CAIRTGPNYGYTF
NA	TRBV10-3	NA	TRBJ1-4	TGTGCCATCAGTGAGAGGAACCCGAGGGGCGGAAAACTGTTTTTT	CAISERNPRGGKLFF
NA	TRBV18	NA	TRBJ1-1	TGTGCCAGCTCAGGGGGGGGCAGAAACACTGAAGCTTTCTTT	CASSGGGRNTEAFF
NA	TRBV9	NA	TRBJ2-3	TGTGCCAGCAGCGTAGAAATCACTGCCACAGATACGCAGTATTTT	CASSVEITATDTQYF
NA	TRBV4-2	many	TRBJ2-1	TGTGCCAGCAGCCTCAGGCCCGGGACGTACAATGAGCAGTTCTTC	CASSLRPGTYNEQFF
NA	TRBV5-6	NA	TRBJ2-3	TGTGCCAGCAGCTTGAAGGGAAGACGGACGCAGTATTTT	CASSLKGRRTQYF
NA	TRBV9	many	TRBJ2-1	TGTGCCAGCAGCCCCCGACTGGGAACTCGGCATGAGCAGTTCTTC	CASSPRLGTRHEQFF
NA	TRBV23-1	many	TRBJ2-1	TGCGCCAGCAGTCAATCGAAGGGTGAGCAGTTCTTC	CASSQSKGEQFF
NA	TRBV7-6	many	TRBJ2-7	TGTGCCAGCAGCTTAGTGGGGACAAACTACGAGCAGTACTTC	CASSLVGTNYEQYF
NA	TRBV25-1	few	TRBJ2-5	TGTGCCAGCAGTGACTGGTTAGGCCAGTACTTC	CASSDWLGQYF
NA	TRBV29-1	NA	TRBJ2-2	TGCAGCTCAACCGACGGATACACCGGGGAGCTGTTTTTT	CSSTDGYTGELFF
NA	TRBV5-1	NA	TRBJ1-1	TGCGCCAGCAGCAGACAGGAGGGGAGCGACACTGAAGCTTTCTTT	CASSRQEGSDTEAFF
NA	TRBV4-3	NA	TRBJ2-2	TGCGCCAGCAGCCATGAACTCCTGGGAACCGGGGAGCTGTTTTTT	CASSHELLGTGELFF
TRBD1	TRBV7-9	few	TRBJ2-2	TGTGCCAGCGGTCCTCAGGGGGTGAACACCGGGGAGCTGTTTTTT	CASGPQGVNTGELFF
NA	TRBV5-4	few	TRBJ1-2	TGTGCCAGCAGCTTACGGAGAAACTATGGCTACACCTTC	CASSLRRNYGYTF
NA	TRBV19	few	TRBJ1-5	TGTGCCAGTAGTATCCTCTCCATCGGCGGGGGGAGCAATCAGCCCCAGCATTTT	CASSILSIGGGSNQPQHF
NA	TRBV4-3	NA	TRBJ1-1	TGCGCCAGCAGCCCGTACGCGGGGAGCGTGGGGGTGAACACTGAAGCTTTCTTT	CASSPYAGSVGVNTEAFF
NA	TRBV6-2/TRBV6-3	few	TRBJ2-5	TGTGCCAGCTGCACCTACCTTGGCAGCGACCGAGAGACCCAGTACTTC	CASCTYLGSDRETQYF
TRBD1	TRBV5-1	few	TRBJ1-4	TGCGCCAGCAGCCCGGGACAGCGGTCAACTAATGAAAAACTGTTTTTT	CASSPGQRSTNEKLFF
NA	TRBV6-2/TRBV6-3	few	TRBJ1-1	TGTGCCAGCAGTACGAGGCGATTGAACACTGAAGCTTTCTTT	CASSTRRLNTEAFF
NA	TRBV5-5	few	TRBJ2-5	TGTGCCAGCAGTCCCGGGACAACGAAGGAGACCCAGTACTTC	CASSPGTTKETQYF
TRBD2	TRBV5-1	few	TRBJ2-7	TGCGCCAGCAGATCGAGCGGGGGGCTCTCCTACGAGCAGTACTTC	CASRSSGGLSYEQYF
TRBD1	TRBV4-3	many	TRBJ2-7	TGCGCCAGCAGCCAGGAGGACAGGGCAAATACCTACGAGCAGTACTTC	CASSQEDRANTYEQYF
NA	TRBV5-1	many	TRBJ2-7	TGCGCCAGCAGCCCCAGGACGGACAACTACGAGCAGTACTTC	CASSPRTDNYEQYF
NA	TRBV12-3/TRBV12-4	NA	TRBJ2-3	TGTGCCAGCAGTTCCCAACATCAGCCCCAGTATTTT	CASSSQHQPQYF
TRBD2	TRBV15	NA	TRBJ2-3	TGTGCCACCAGCGATCGCGGGGGTGGGACAGATACGCAGTATTTT	CATSDRGGGTDTQYF
TRBD2	TRBV7-2	few	TRBJ2-3	TGTGCCAGCAGCTCCATAGCGGGGGGGCGGGCAGATACGCAGTATTTT	CASSSIAGGRADTQYF
NA	TRBV6-1	NA	TRBJ1-5	TGTGCCAGCAGTGAATTCGGCACAGGGACCAAACAGCCCCAGCATTTT	CASSEFGTGTKQPQHF
NA	TRBV5-6	many	TRBJ1-1	TGTGCCAGCAATGAGCAGGGGTTCACTGAAGCTTTCTTT	CASNEQGFTEAFF
NA	TRBV6-2/TRBV6-3	NA	TRBJ2-5	TGTGCCAGCAGCCCGGAGCCGGCCTCAGAGACCCAGTACTTC	CASSPEPASETQYF
NA	TRBV28	NA	TRBJ1-5	TGTGCCAGCGAGCCAGGTCCTGGGGGTCAGCCCCAGCATTTT	CASEPGPGGQPQHF